Listed here are 13 T cell receptor beta chains from one sample, sequenced in a study of blood T cells in healthy people across ages. Combining a sample-barcoded 5' primer with a J-beta primer mix, a second PCR ran for roughly 7 to 12 cycles. One entry per CDR3 protein, called by TCRdb with MiXCR from the 5' RACE reads. The data hold 630,000 or so distinct CDR3 sequences, with 32% observed a single time. The sample consisted of blood. The receptors were gathered from a woman aged 80 or older in good health.

In regard to this clonotype: A read error may account for a junction end that differs from germline. The rearrangement uses TRBV6-2 or TRBV6-3 and TRBJ2-5, with D possibly being TRBD1 or TRBD2 (5 bases each). CDR3 length equals 15 residues. Germline loops: CDR1 MNHEY, CDR2 SVGEGT. CDR3 in DNA: TGTGCCGGCAGTTCACGACTGGGGGTGGTGAGGACCCAGTACTTC. Encoded protein: CAGSSRLGVVRTQYF.

This clonotype was counted at least ten times. The chain employs TRBV27 and TRBJ1-2; D gene ambiguous. Per the germline V gene, CDR1 is MNHEY and CDR2 is SMNVEV (reference sequence). The CDR3 loop spans 16 amino acids. Trimming removed 2 bases at V and 7 bases at J, with 20 bases between. The CDR3 bases are TGTGCCAGCAGTTTAAATTCGTGGGCCTCGCTGTCTGGCTACACCTTC. This translates into CASSLNSWASLSGYTF.

This clonotype was detected many times. CDR3 residues: CASSQVSSGEHWDTQYF. The CDR3 DNA follows: TGTGCCAGCAGCCAAGTGTCTAGCGGCGAACACTGGGATACGCAGTATTTT. The chain links TRBV4-2 to TRBJ2-3, with 7 positions matching TRBD2. The CDR3 has 17 residues. V gave up 1 base and J gave up 6 bases; unmatched junction bases: 13. CDR1 and CDR2 (germline): LGHNA, YNFKEQ.

To note about this clonotype: This may stem from a read error, because a much larger clone lies one nucleotide away. The chain recombines TRBV28 with TRBJ2-4; D is possibly TRBD1 (7 bases). The better agreement between TRBJ2-7 and the DNA end casts doubt on the J call. The CDR3 loop spans 15 amino acids. CDR1 is MDHEN, CDR2 SYDVKM, per germline. CDR3 DNA: TGTGCCAGCAGTTTCTGCAGGGGGGAGGCCTACGAGCAGTACTTC. Translating it yields CASSFCRGEAYEQYF.

This chain uses TRBV3-1 with TRBJ2-5; D is possibly TRBD2 (7 bases). Germline CDR1 reads LGHDT; CDR2 reads YNNKEL (reference sequence). V was cut by 4 bases and J by 4 bases, with 22 bases left in between. The CDR3 totals 17 residues. This CDR3 is CASSPLTSVGALETQYF. The DNA of the CDR3 is TGTGCCAGCAGCCCACTTACTAGCGTGGGGGCCCTAGAGACCCAGTACTTC.

As regards this clonotype: A junction boundary mismatches the germline segment, possibly from a read error. The J gene is TRBJ2-7, the V gene TRBV6-1, with D tentatively TRBD1 (5 bases). In germline, CDR1 is MNHNS, CDR2 SASEGT. The CDR3 is 16 residues long. The CDR3 protein is CASSRLGRTISYERYF. The CDR3 DNA reads as TGTGCCAGCAGCCGACTGGGGCGGACCATCTCCTACGAGCGGTACTTC.

This clonotype has a handful of counts. The gene calls are TRBV4-3 and TRBJ2-2, with D perhaps given as TRBD1 or TRBD2 (5 bases each). This CDR3 contains 14 residues. V was clipped by 3 bases and J by 4 bases, with 9 bases between them. Germline V gene lookup returns CDR1 LGHNA and CDR2 YSLEER. CDR3 loop: CASSQRGATGELFF. The CDR3 nucleotides read TGCGCCAGCAGCCAGAGAGGGGCCACCGGGGAGCTGTTTTTT.

Only a few counts were recorded for this clonotype. This may stem from a read error, because a much larger clone lies one nucleotide away. The CDR3, as DNA: TGCAGTGCTATGGGACAGGGGGACTACAATGAGCAGTACTTC. This sequence encodes CSAMGQGDYNEQYF. The chain recombines TRBV20-1 with TRBJ2-1, with 11 positions matching TRBD1. The DNA end lines up better with TRBJ2-7; the J call may be wrong. The CDR3 sequence is 14 residues long. From germline, CDR1 is DFQATT and CDR2 SNEGSKA (reference sequence).

This clonotype occurred many times. The rearrangement uses TRBV11-2 and TRBJ2-7; TRBD1 agrees at 7 bases. The J segment lost 5 bases and the V segment lost 1 base, leaving 8 bases of the junction unmatched. The CDR3 sequence is 15 residues long. CDR1 and CDR2 (germline): SGHAT, FQNNGV. The CDR3 is CASSLARRQGDEQYF. DNA for the CDR3: TGTGCCAGCAGCTTAGCCCGGCGACAGGGCGACGAGCAGTACTTC. Drawing the rest from reference TRBV11-2 and TRBJ2-7, the complete variable domain is EAGVAQSPRYKIIEKRQSVAFWCNPISGHATLYWYQQILGQGPKLLIQFQNNGVVDDSQLPKDRFSAERLKGVDSTLKIQPAKLEDSAVYLCASSLARRQGDEQYFGPGTRLTVT.

This clonotype was seen only a few times. This chain links TRBV3-1 with TRBJ2-5; 10 bases are shared with TRBD2. The V gene end was trimmed by 1 base and the J gene end by 5 bases; junction bases not matched to a gene: 7. The CDR3 is 16 residues long. Germline CDR1 reads LGHDT; CDR2 reads YNNKEL (reference sequence). CDR3 protein: CASSQGPAGGQETQYF. CDR3 in DNA: TGTGCCAGCAGCCAAGGGCCAGCGGGGGGGCAGGAGACCCAGTACTTC.

The V and J genes are TRBV20-1 and TRBJ2-5; 7 bases match TRBD2. CDR3 length: 14 residues. V lost 5 bases and J lost 5; bases outside the gene matches: 11. Germline V gene lookup returns CDR1 DFQATT and CDR2 SNEGSKA (reference sequence). The CDR3 coding sequence is TGCAGTGCTTGGCCTAGCGGTGCCGTGGAGACCCAGTACTTC. Its translation: CSAWPSGAVETQYF.

A note on this clonotype: A much larger clone lies one base from this, so it may be a read error. The chain couples TRBV30 to TRBJ2-1, with D perhaps matching TRBD1 or TRBD2 (5 bases each). The V gene's germline CDR1 is GTSNPN and CDR2 SVGIG (reference sequence). The CDR3 totals 15 residues. The CDR3 coding sequence is TGTGCCTGGAGTGGGGACGGTAGCTCCTACGATGAGCAGTTCTTC. Protein sequence: CAWSGDGSSYDEQFF.

As concerns this clonotype: This could be a read error, since a much larger clone is one nucleotide away. The chain has TRBV5-1 and TRBJ2-4, with a possible D match to TRBD2 (6 bases). Per the germline V gene, CDR1 is SGHRS and CDR2 is YFSETQ. The CDR3 is 15 amino acids. The germline V and J ends were trimmed by 4 bases and 13 bases, with 24 bases remaining between them. DNA for the CDR3: TGCGCCAGCAGCCATAAATCGCGGGGCAGGGAAGGGCAGTACTTC. As protein: CASSHKSRGREGQYF.